The next 2 T cell receptor beta chains were all read from a single sample in a study of blood T cell repertoires in COVID-19. Assay: immunoSEQ multiplex PCR; the TCRdb copy retains only in-frame clones and omits some. The table lists around 620,000 clones, 85% to 90% of them singletons. The specimen sequenced was peripheral blood. The receptors come from a woman between 18 and 29 years old with acute or convalescent COVID-19.

The chain combines TRBV7-9 with TRBJ1-1, with D maybe TRBD1 (5 bases). CDR3 size: 15 residues. V was clipped by 1 base and J by 4 bases, with 13 bases between them. Germline V gene data show CDR1 as SEHNR and CDR2 as FQNEAQ (reference sequence). In DNA form, the CDR3 reads TGTGCCAGCAGCTTAGGGCGTCGGGGGACCACTGAAGCTTTCTTT. Translation gives CASSLGRRGTTEAFF.

A single count supports this clone. This chain uses TRBV9 with TRBJ1-2, with TRBD1 matching 7 bases. Germline CDR1 SGDLS, CDR2 YYNGEE. After removal of 3 bases from V and 8 bases from J, the junction contained 7 bases not matched to a gene. This CDR3 has 13 amino acids. CDR3 nucleotides: TGTGCCAGCAGCGCCCTCGACAGGGCCGGCTACACCTTC. Translation gives CASSALDRAGYTF.